The rows below give T cell receptor beta chains drawn from one sample of a study of cytomegalovirus exposure and HLA in healthy donors. Measured with immunoSEQ multiplex PCR; TCRdb has only the in-frame clones, and not every one. This sample carries 160,000 or so clones, almost 80% of them seen once, and the ten largest clones take around 1.3%. Specimen: PBMCs. The source of these receptors is a woman in her 50s in good health and CMV-seronegative. Both conserved end residues are part of each CDR3. The order of the fields is J gene, clone size, V gene, D gene, CDR3 DNA, CDR3 protein. The D gene is left open where the match is weak. The size of a clone is reported for some rows only, either as once, few or many, or as a class for expanded clones.

j_gene: TRBJ2-1; abundance: -; v_gene: TRBV10-3; d_gene: TRBD2; CDR3nt: TGTGCCATCAGGTTTGGCGGGGGGGATCTCAATGAGCAGTTCTTC; CDR3aa: CAIRFGGGDLNEQFF
j_gene: TRBJ1-2; abundance: -; v_gene: TRBV7-2; d_gene: -; CDR3nt: TGTGCCAGCAGCTCAAGGAGGGCCCTCTTAGGCTACACCTTC; CDR3aa: CASSSRRALLGYTF
j_gene: TRBJ2-2; abundance: few; v_gene: TRBV19; d_gene: TRBD2; CDR3nt: TGTGCCAGTAGGTTTTTTAGCGGGTCCCCCACCGGGGAGCTGTTTTTT; CDR3aa: CASRFFSGSPTGELFF
j_gene: TRBJ1-2; abundance: -; v_gene: TRBV11-2; d_gene: -; CDR3nt: TGTGCCAGCAGCTCAACAAGGGGAACGGGCTATGGCTACACCTTC; CDR3aa: CASSSTRGTGYGYTF
j_gene: TRBJ1-1; abundance: -; v_gene: TRBV7-9; d_gene: -; CDR3nt: TGTTCCTACTCTAGGGGCCTGTTTGAAGCTTTCTTT; CDR3aa: CSYSRGLFEAFF
j_gene: TRBJ1-1; abundance: -; v_gene: TRBV4-2; d_gene: -; CDR3nt: TGTGCCAGCAGCCAGGGGCTAGGGAACACTGAAGCTTTCTTT; CDR3aa: CASSQGLGNTEAFF
j_gene: TRBJ1-1; abundance: -; v_gene: TRBV5-4; d_gene: -; CDR3nt: TGTGCCAGCAGCTCCCCATTGGGGGGAGGGGGCACTGAAGCTTTCTTT; CDR3aa: CASSSPLGGGGTEAFF
j_gene: TRBJ1-2; abundance: -; v_gene: TRBV11-2; d_gene: TRBD1; CDR3nt: TGTGCCAGCAGTAGGGACAGGAACTATGGCTACACCTTC; CDR3aa: CASSRDRNYGYTF
j_gene: TRBJ1-4; abundance: few; v_gene: TRBV5-4; d_gene: -; CDR3nt: TGTGCCAGCAGCTTGGTGTCGGAAGGAGGTGAAAAACTGTTTTTT; CDR3aa: CASSLVSEGGEKLFF
j_gene: TRBJ1-2; abundance: -; v_gene: TRBV18; d_gene: -; CDR3nt: TGTGCCAGCTCACCAGAGCGCAGCCGAGCTAACTATGGCTACACCTTC; CDR3aa: CASSPERSRANYGYTF
j_gene: TRBJ2-1; abundance: -; v_gene: TRBV27; d_gene: -; CDR3nt: TGTGCCAGCAGCTTGGACAGATACTCCTACAATGAGCAGTTCTTC; CDR3aa: CASSLDRYSYNEQFF
j_gene: TRBJ1-2; abundance: -; v_gene: TRBV27; d_gene: -; CDR3nt: TGTGCCAGCAGGGGGGGAGGAAACTATGGCTACACCTTC; CDR3aa: CASRGGGNYGYTF
j_gene: TRBJ2-5; abundance: -; v_gene: TRBV19; d_gene: -; CDR3nt: TGTGCCAGTAGTCAAGGAGGCGCGGAGCTGGGGGAGACCCAGTACTTC; CDR3aa: CASSQGGAELGETQYF
j_gene: TRBJ1-1; abundance: -; v_gene: TRBV28; d_gene: -; CDR3nt: TGTGCCAGCAGTTACTCGGGACTAACGACCCTGAACACTGAAGCTTTCTTT; CDR3aa: CASSYSGLTTLNTEAFF
j_gene: TRBJ2-3; abundance: few; v_gene: TRBV27; d_gene: TRBD1; CDR3nt: TGTGCCAGCAGTTTAAAATCGGGACAGCCCACCCGAAATACGCAGTATTTT; CDR3aa: CASSLKSGQPTRNTQYF
j_gene: TRBJ2-2; abundance: -; v_gene: TRBV29-1; d_gene: TRBD2; CDR3nt: TGCAGCGTCCGTAGCGGGGGAAACACCGGGGAGCTGTTTTTT; CDR3aa: CSVRSGGNTGELFF
j_gene: TRBJ1-1; abundance: -; v_gene: TRBV5-1; d_gene: TRBD1; CDR3nt: TGCGCCAGCAGCTTTGACAGGGGAGACACTGAAGCTTTCTTT; CDR3aa: CASSFDRGDTEAFF
j_gene: TRBJ1-2; abundance: -; v_gene: TRBV6-5; d_gene: -; CDR3nt: TGTGCCAGCAGTCCCCAGGGGCTCTATGGCTACACCTTC; CDR3aa: CASSPQGLYGYTF
j_gene: TRBJ2-5; abundance: -; v_gene: TRBV11-3; d_gene: TRBD1; CDR3nt: TGTGCCAGCAGCGACAGGGCAAAGCAAGAGACCCAGTACTTC; CDR3aa: CASSDRAKQETQYF
j_gene: TRBJ2-1; abundance: -; v_gene: TRBV15; d_gene: -; CDR3nt: TGTGCCACCAGCAGACCAAACTCCGGGACTGCTACTTTCTGGCAGTTCTTC; CDR3aa: CATSRPNSGTATFWQFF
j_gene: TRBJ1-2; abundance: -; v_gene: TRBV7-9; d_gene: -; CDR3nt: TGTGCCAGCAGCCAAAATGGAGTGGAGTGGACTCATTATGGCTACACCTTC; CDR3aa: CASSQNGVEWTHYGYTF
j_gene: TRBJ1-4; abundance: -; v_gene: TRBV7-9; d_gene: -; CDR3nt: TGTGCCAGCAGCTTTAATGCAGATCCAACTAATGAAAAACTGTTTTTT; CDR3aa: CASSFNADPTNEKLFF
j_gene: TRBJ1-2; abundance: -; v_gene: TRBV5-6; d_gene: -; CDR3nt: TGTGCCAGCAGCTTGGATTCGGGGAGGGTGTCGAGTGGCTACACCTTC; CDR3aa: CASSLDSGRVSSGYTF
j_gene: TRBJ2-1; abundance: few; v_gene: TRBV7-3; d_gene: -; CDR3nt: TGTGCCAGCAGCTTAATGACGGGAGCATACAATGAGCAGTTCTTC; CDR3aa: CASSLMTGAYNEQFF
j_gene: TRBJ2-3; abundance: -; v_gene: TRBV30; d_gene: TRBD2; CDR3nt: TGTGCCTGGATCGGACTAGCGGGAAGCACAGATACGCAGTATTTT; CDR3aa: CAWIGLAGSTDTQYF
j_gene: TRBJ1-6; abundance: -; v_gene: TRBV6-4; d_gene: TRBD1; CDR3nt: TGTGCCAGCAGCTGGGAGAGACAGGGCCCCCTCCACTTT; CDR3aa: CASSWERQGPLHF
j_gene: TRBJ2-5; abundance: -; v_gene: TRBV19; d_gene: -; CDR3nt: TGTGCCAGTAGTATACGGGGTGGCCAAGAGACCCAGTACTTC; CDR3aa: CASSIRGGQETQYF
j_gene: TRBJ2-5; abundance: few; v_gene: TRBV29-1; d_gene: TRBD2; CDR3nt: TGCAGCGTGGAACTCCGGGGGACTATCCGTCGAACCTACCAAGAGACCCAGTACTTC; CDR3aa: CSVELRGTIRRTYQETQYF
j_gene: TRBJ1-1; abundance: few; v_gene: TRBV28; d_gene: -; CDR3nt: TGTGCCAGCAGTTCTCCAGTCCATTCAGGGTGGGGAACTGAAGCTTTCTTT; CDR3aa: CASSSPVHSGWGTEAFF
j_gene: TRBJ2-7; abundance: once; v_gene: TRBV5-4; d_gene: -; CDR3nt: TGTGCCAGCAAGGAAAGGGGGAAGGGGCAGTACTTC; CDR3aa: CASKERGKGQYF
j_gene: TRBJ2-3; abundance: -; v_gene: TRBV5-6; d_gene: -; CDR3nt: TGTGCCAGCAGCTTGTGGACAGGCACAGATACGCAGTATTTT; CDR3aa: CASSLWTGTDTQYF
j_gene: TRBJ1-2; abundance: once; v_gene: TRBV19; d_gene: TRBD1; CDR3nt: TGTGCCAGTAGTAACCTTGACATACAGGGGATCTATGGCTACACCTTC; CDR3aa: CASSNLDIQGIYGYTF
j_gene: TRBJ1-1; abundance: -; v_gene: TRBV7-3; d_gene: TRBD1; CDR3nt: TGTGCCAGCAGGAATCCGGGACAGGGGGCGCCGGCTTTCTTT; CDR3aa: CASRNPGQGAPAFF
j_gene: TRBJ1-3; abundance: few; v_gene: TRBV5-6; d_gene: -; CDR3nt: TGTGCCAGCAGCAGGAGATACAGGGAGAGGGCTTTCTCTGGAAACACCATATATTTT; CDR3aa: CASSRRYRERAFSGNTIYF
j_gene: TRBJ2-1; abundance: -; v_gene: TRBV4-3; d_gene: TRBD2; CDR3nt: TGCGCCAGCAGCCAAGGGACTAGCGGGAGGGCCAGGGACAATGAGCAGTTCTTC; CDR3aa: CASSQGTSGRARDNEQFF
j_gene: TRBJ2-1; abundance: -; v_gene: TRBV5-1; d_gene: TRBD2; CDR3nt: TGCGCCAGCAGTGGGAGCGGGGGATTTAATGAGCAGTTCTTC; CDR3aa: CASSGSGGFNEQFF
j_gene: TRBJ2-2; abundance: -; v_gene: TRBV5-1; d_gene: -; CDR3nt: TGCGCCAGCAGCTTGCTCGGGGCCGGGGAGCTGTTTTTT; CDR3aa: CASSLLGAGELFF
j_gene: TRBJ2-3; abundance: -; v_gene: TRBV4-1; d_gene: TRBD1; CDR3nt: TGCGCCAGCAGCCGAGCCGGGACAGAGGGAGATACGCAGTATTTT; CDR3aa: CASSRAGTEGDTQYF
j_gene: TRBJ1-5; abundance: once; v_gene: TRBV28; d_gene: -; CDR3nt: TGTGCCAGCAGTCCACCCCCCCTCTCAGATCAGCCCCAGCATTTT; CDR3aa: CASSPPPLSDQPQHF
j_gene: TRBJ2-7; abundance: -; v_gene: TRBV19; d_gene: TRBD1; CDR3nt: TGTGCCAGTAGGGACAGGGGGACCTACGAGCAGTACTTC; CDR3aa: CASRDRGTYEQYF
j_gene: TRBJ2-1; abundance: -; v_gene: TRBV4-3; d_gene: -; CDR3nt: TGCGCCAGCAGCCAAGATAGCGGGACAGGGTGGCATGAGCAGTTCTTC; CDR3aa: CASSQDSGTGWHEQFF
j_gene: TRBJ1-6; abundance: -; v_gene: TRBV27; d_gene: -; CDR3nt: TGTGCCAGCTCCCCAGGGCGGTTTTCACCCCTCCACTTT; CDR3aa: CASSPGRFSPLHF
j_gene: TRBJ2-3; abundance: -; v_gene: TRBV5-1; d_gene: TRBD1; CDR3nt: TGCGCCAGCAGCTTGGGGCCCTCACAGGGGCGCACAGATACGCAGTATTTT; CDR3aa: CASSLGPSQGRTDTQYF
j_gene: TRBJ2-1; abundance: once; v_gene: TRBV7-2; d_gene: TRBD2; CDR3nt: TGTGCCAGCAGCCTGATGAGCGGGGGAACCCACAATGAGCAGTTCTTC; CDR3aa: CASSLMSGGTHNEQFF
j_gene: TRBJ1-3; abundance: -; v_gene: TRBV4-1; d_gene: -; CDR3nt: TGCGCCAGCAGCCCTATTTCTAGAGCGGCTGGAAACACCATATATTTT; CDR3aa: CASSPISRAAGNTIYF
j_gene: TRBJ1-2; abundance: -; v_gene: TRBV7-8; d_gene: -; CDR3nt: TGTGCCAGCAGCTTAGGATTAGCTATGGGCTACACCTTC; CDR3aa: CASSLGLAMGYTF
j_gene: TRBJ2-1; abundance: -; v_gene: TRBV7-7; d_gene: -; CDR3nt: TGTGCTAGCAGCTTAGGACTAAGCAATGAGCAGTTCTTC; CDR3aa: CASSLGLSNEQFF
j_gene: TRBJ2-1; abundance: few; v_gene: TRBV5-1; d_gene: TRBD1; CDR3nt: TGCGCCAGCAGACAGGGACAGGGGCACTGGGATGAGCAGTTCTTC; CDR3aa: CASRQGQGHWDEQFF
j_gene: TRBJ1-5; abundance: once; v_gene: TRBV30; d_gene: TRBD1; CDR3nt: TGTGCCTGGAGCCTAAGACAGGGGGCAGGCAATCAGCCCCAGCATTTT; CDR3aa: CAWSLRQGAGNQPQHF
j_gene: TRBJ1-4; abundance: -; v_gene: TRBV7-9; d_gene: -; CDR3nt: TGTGCCAGCAGCTATACCGGGGGATTTAATGAAAAACTGTTTTTT; CDR3aa: CASSYTGGFNEKLFF
j_gene: TRBJ2-1; abundance: -; v_gene: TRBV9; d_gene: TRBD2; CDR3nt: TGTGCCAGCAGCGTCGGGGGAGGGCCGAGCAATGAGCAGTTCTTC; CDR3aa: CASSVGGGPSNEQFF